This T cell receptor beta chain was captured in a study of blood T cells in healthy people across ages (dated by TCRdb to 2015 to 2017). At the level of the whole study: Template switching captured roughly one uniquely barcoded TCR beta cDNA molecule per two T cells in model experiments. Four age groups were formed from the donors: young (average approximately 17 years), middle-aged (just under 40), aged (around 62) and long-lived (about 75). Age-related changes in TCR beta repertoire diversity were measured in the study by deep sequencing normalized with unique cDNA molecular identifiers. The study analyzed two additional independent replicas of 1 million unique cDNA reads from the same blood draw for two donors, one aged 18 to 29 and one aged 80 or older. The paper's findings and limits, for the study overall: Observed TCR beta diversity per million T cells fell roughly linearly with age, and a significant reduction was already apparent by age about 43. Estimates of total diversity based on one million sequenced T cells were regarded as lower bounds and as underestimates. Donor CMV infection status was unknown, potentially confounding age-related changes in expanded clonotypes. Bulk unsorted PBMC profiling prevented conclusive comparison of naive and antigen-experienced compartments. The percentage of naive T cells measured by flow cytometry correlated strongly with observed TCR beta diversity. Compared with the aged group, the long-lived group had more naive CD4+ T cells, fewer expanded clones and increased TCR diversity, a pattern suggesting age selection.

The donors were under 40 Caucasian individuals from Russia, aged 6 to 90 years, who were systemically healthy. Around 9.8 milliliters of peripheral blood were collected from each donor into EDTA-treated Vacutainer tubes. PBMCs were isolated by Ficoll-Paque density-gradient centrifugation, with at least 6.5 million obtained per sample. Trizol reagent was used to extract total RNA from PBMCs, with at least 5.5 micrograms per sample. The percentages of naive CD45RAhigh/CD27high T cells were determined by flow cytometry on a PBMC aliquot from every donor. Library method: 5' RACE. Sequencing took place on an Illumina HiSeq 2500. A second PCR of about 7 to 12 cycles was run with a J-beta primer mix and a sample-barcoded 5' primer. A template-switch 5' adaptor carrying 12 random nucleotides introduced a unique molecular identifier onto each TCR beta cDNA molecule. Each sample yielded at least 3 million CDR3-containing paired-end reads. First-strand cDNA synthesis was performed from all RNA using the Mint cDNA synthesis kit, with priming by a TRBC-specific oligonucleotide. After uracil-DNA glycosylase treatment, a first 18-cycle PCR used universal primers M1SS and BC2_uni_R on all cDNA. Turning to the authors' computational methods: Normalization of each sample was performed by random selection of 1 million high-quality reads, each carrying a distinct molecular identifier. Reads with shared molecular identifiers were discarded instead of being binned into consensus sequences. MiTCR, run with a Q25 quality threshold and the strictest error-elimination algorithm, handled CDR3 identification, clonotype clustering and error correction. Lower-bound total TCR beta diversity was estimated with a nonparametric unseen species model using Euler transformation. TCRdb itself trimmed the public reads at Q25 with fastp, ran MiXCR and retained productive beta chains. When rows share a CDR3 protein, they turn into one entry using the most common DNA and genes. The V and J calls come from TCRdb's annotation, not from the publication. The sample data list approximately 780,000 distinct CDR3 sequences, and around 24% of these were observed just once. Around 2.9% of the sample lies in the top ten.

Only a few counts were recorded for this clonotype. The antigen it recognizes is unknown. No much larger clone is present one base from it, and per-base qualities are unavailable. These data are also associated with another study on T cells of mothers and their children. As described in the second report: Donors were nine systemically healthy Caucasian individuals: three mothers and their six children. cDNA synthesis consumed the entire amount of extracted RNA, loaded at about 1.5 ug RNA in each 15 ul reaction. In the second PCR, the M1S primer introduced both the sample barcodes and 2-4 random nucleotides. Over 8 million TCR beta CDR3 reads were obtained for each mother, and around 3 million reads were obtained for each child. In both related and unrelated pairs, thymic selection shapes the output of TCR recombination in a similar way, with inherited differences having only a minor effect. Normalized repertoire overlap was always found to be slightly, but never significantly, higher in related mother-child pairs than in unrelated mother-child pairs. Persistent microchimeric T cell clones were not detected, at a sensitivity of around 100 clones per million clonotypes. To look for features that set related mother-child pairs apart from unrelated individuals, the researchers ran deep NGS to compare the TCR beta repertoires of mothers and children. The mean age was roughly 40 +/- 4 years for the mothers and approximately 11 +/- 4 years for the children. After adapter ligation with NEBNext reagents, the libraries were sequenced on Illumina HiSeq 2000 with 100+100 nt paired-end reads. To prevent cross-contamination, the mother and child libraries were prepared one month apart and sequenced in separate runs. Between roughly 450,000 and 2,000,000 distinct TCR beta clonotypes were identified per donor. Naive TCR beta clonotypes were estimated from low-frequency clonotypes matched to each donor's FACS-determined naive share, without sorting.

The receptor comes from a boy under 18 in good health. Sequenced sample: blood.

The CDR3 corresponds to CSARDRSWRGGRNEQFF. The DNA sequence is given as TGCAGTGCTAGAGATCGATCCTGGCGGGGGGGTAGGAATGAGCAGTTCTTC. This receptor chain uses TRBV20-1 and TRBJ2-5; TRBD2 fits 9 bases in the junction. The J call is uncertain, as TRBJ2-1 better fits the DNA end. Inclusive of the bounding cysteine and phenylalanine, the CDR3 is 17 residues long. Only the CDR3 part of the read is kept: 51 bases, read in frame from the first base. CDR1 and CDR2 were assigned from the germline V gene (reference sequence) as DFQATT and SNEGSKA.